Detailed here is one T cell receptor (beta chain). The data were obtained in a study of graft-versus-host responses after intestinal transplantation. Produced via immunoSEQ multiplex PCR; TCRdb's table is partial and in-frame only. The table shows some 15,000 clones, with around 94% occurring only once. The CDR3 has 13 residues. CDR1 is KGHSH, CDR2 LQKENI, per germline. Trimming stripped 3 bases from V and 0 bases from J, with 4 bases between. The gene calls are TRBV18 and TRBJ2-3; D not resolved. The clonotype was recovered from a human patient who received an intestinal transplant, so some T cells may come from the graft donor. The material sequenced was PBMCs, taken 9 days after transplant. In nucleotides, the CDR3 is TGTGCCAGCTCACCGGACAGCACAGATACGCAGTATTTT. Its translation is CASSPDSTDTQYF.